Shown below are 5 T cell receptor beta chains from a single sample sequenced in a study of T cells after yellow fever vaccination. TCRdb itself ran the 5' RACE reads through MiXCR, one entry per CDR3 protein. The profile covers around 310,000 distinct CDR3 sequences, with under 5% appearing a single time and roughly 24% taken by the ten largest. The sample consisted of PBMCs, taken 5 days after the yellow fever booster vaccination. Receptors originate from a man aged 18 to 29 who received the YFV17D yellow fever vaccine.

The genes are TRBV5-1 and TRBJ2-2; D possibly corresponds to TRBD2 (6 bases). V was shortened by 5 bases and J by 6 bases, with 17 bases between the two germline ends. The CDR3 extends over 15 amino acids. The germline gives CDR1 SGHRS, CDR2 YFSETQ. The chain's CDR3 is CASRVGPLAPGELFF. The CDR3 nucleotides are TGCGCCAGCAGGGTAGGGCCACTAGCCCCCGGGGAGCTGTTTTTT.

The chain carries TRBV5-1 and TRBJ2-7, with 9 positions matching TRBD1. This CDR3 region has 13 residues. From germline, CDR1 is SGHRS and CDR2 YFSETQ. With V trimmed by 3 bases and J by 11 bases, 9 bases remained unmatched. The CDR3 loop is CASSSGTDRGKYF. The DNA of the CDR3 is TGCGCCAGCAGCTCCGGTACCGACAGGGGGAAGTACTTC.

This chain connects TRBV6-5 to TRBJ2-7; TRBD2 is a possible D gene (7 bases). Germline V gene data show CDR1 as MNHEY and CDR2 as SVGAGI. The CDR3 length is 16 residues. Trimming stripped 2 bases from V and 1 base from J, with 15 bases between. The DNA for the CDR3 is TGTGCCAGCAGTTACGGCATTGGGGGGGCGTCCTACGAGCAGTACTTC. This codes for CASSYGIGGASYEQYF.

In this sample, this clonotype turned up many times. This chain links TRBV7-2 with TRBJ1-2; 9 nucleotides line up with TRBD1. This CDR3 has 13 amino acids. The V gene's germline CDR1 is SGHTA and CDR2 FQGNSA. Losses at the gene ends were 3 bases for V and 7 bases for J; bases not matched to a gene: 3. This CDR3 is CASSFGTGFGYTF. The CDR3 nucleotides read TGTGCCAGCAGCTTCGGGACAGGGTTTGGCTACACCTTC.

This sequence joins TRBV28 and TRBJ2-5, with TRBD2 as a possible D gene (7 bases). The ends were cut back, 3 bases at V and 4 bases at J, with 21 bases in the middle. Germline-derived CDR1 and CDR2 are MDHEN and SYDVKM. The length of the CDR3 is 17 residues. CDR3 amino acids: CASSFSRLGGASETQYF. The CDR3 region has the DNA TGTGCCAGCAGTTTTTCCCGCTTGGGGGGGGCGTCAGAGACCCAGTACTTC.